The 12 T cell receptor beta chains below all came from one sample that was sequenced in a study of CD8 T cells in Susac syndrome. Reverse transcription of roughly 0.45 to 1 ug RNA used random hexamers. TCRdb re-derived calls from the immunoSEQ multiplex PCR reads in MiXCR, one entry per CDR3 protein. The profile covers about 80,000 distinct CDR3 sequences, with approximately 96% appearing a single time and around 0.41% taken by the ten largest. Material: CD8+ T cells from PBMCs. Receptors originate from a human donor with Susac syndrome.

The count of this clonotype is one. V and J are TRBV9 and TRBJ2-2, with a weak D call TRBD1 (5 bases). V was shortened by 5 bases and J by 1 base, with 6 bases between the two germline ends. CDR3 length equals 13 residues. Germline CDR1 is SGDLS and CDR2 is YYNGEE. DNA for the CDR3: TGTGCCAGCAGAGGGGTGAACACCGGGGAGCTGTTTTTT. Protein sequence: CASRGVNTGELFF. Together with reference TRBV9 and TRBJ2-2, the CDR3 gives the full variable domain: DSGVTQTPKHLITATGQRVTLRCSPRSGDLSVYWYQQSLDQGLQFLIQYYNGEERAKGNILERFSAQQFPDLHSELNLSSLELGDSALYFCASRGVNTGELFFGEGSRLTVL.

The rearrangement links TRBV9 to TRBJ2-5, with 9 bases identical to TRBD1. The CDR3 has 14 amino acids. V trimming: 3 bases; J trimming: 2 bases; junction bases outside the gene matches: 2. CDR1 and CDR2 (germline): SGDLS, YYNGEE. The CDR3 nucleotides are TGTGCCAGCAGCGGACAGGGGGTTCAAGAGACCCAGTACTTC. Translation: CASSGQGVQETQYF.

CDR3 residues: CASRMTSHYEQYF. CDR3 DNA sequence: TGTGCCAGCAGGATGACTAGCCACTACGAGCAGTACTTC. V and J are TRBV2 and TRBJ2-7; 7 bases align to TRBD2. This CDR3 is built from 13 residues. V trimming: 6 bases; J trimming: 3 bases; junction bases outside the gene matches: 5. The germline gives CDR1 SNHLY, CDR2 FYNNEI.

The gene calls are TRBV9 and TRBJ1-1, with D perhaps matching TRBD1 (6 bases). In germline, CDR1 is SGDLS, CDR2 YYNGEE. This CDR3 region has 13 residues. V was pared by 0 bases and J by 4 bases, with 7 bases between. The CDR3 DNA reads TGTGCCAGCAGCGTAGGGGGGCTCACTGAAGCTTTCTTT. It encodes CASSVGGLTEAFF.

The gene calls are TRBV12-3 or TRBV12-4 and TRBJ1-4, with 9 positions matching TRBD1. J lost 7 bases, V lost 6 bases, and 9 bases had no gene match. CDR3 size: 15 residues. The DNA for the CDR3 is TGTGCCAGCAGCCAGACCCCGGGACAGGGTGAAAAACTGTTTTTT. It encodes CASSQTPGQGEKLFF.

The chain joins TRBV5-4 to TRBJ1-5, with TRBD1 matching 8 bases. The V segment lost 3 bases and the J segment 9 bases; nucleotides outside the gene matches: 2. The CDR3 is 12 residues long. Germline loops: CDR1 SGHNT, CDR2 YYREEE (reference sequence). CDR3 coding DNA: TGTGCCAGCAGCTCCGGGACAGGGCCCCAGCATTTT. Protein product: CASSSGTGPQHF.

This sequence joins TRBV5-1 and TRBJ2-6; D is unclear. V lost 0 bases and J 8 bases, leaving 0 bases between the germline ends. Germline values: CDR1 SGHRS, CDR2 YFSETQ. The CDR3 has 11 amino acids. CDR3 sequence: CASSLANVLTF. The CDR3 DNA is TGCGCCAGCAGCTTGGCCAACGTCCTGACTTTC.

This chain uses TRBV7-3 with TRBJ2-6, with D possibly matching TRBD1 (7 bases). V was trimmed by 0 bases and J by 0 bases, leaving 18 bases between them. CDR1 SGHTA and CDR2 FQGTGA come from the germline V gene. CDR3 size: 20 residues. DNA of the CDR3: TGTGCCAGCAGCTTAACCGCGGGACAGCCTTCACCCTCTGGGGCCAACGTCCTGACTTTC. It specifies CASSLTAGQPSPSGANVLTF.

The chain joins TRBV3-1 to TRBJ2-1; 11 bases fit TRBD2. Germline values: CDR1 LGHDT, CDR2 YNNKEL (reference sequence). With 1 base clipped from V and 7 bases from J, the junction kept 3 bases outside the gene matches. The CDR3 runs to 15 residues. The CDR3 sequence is CASSQGLAGGNEQFF. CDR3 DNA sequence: TGTGCCAGCAGCCAAGGGTTAGCGGGAGGGAATGAGCAGTTCTTC.

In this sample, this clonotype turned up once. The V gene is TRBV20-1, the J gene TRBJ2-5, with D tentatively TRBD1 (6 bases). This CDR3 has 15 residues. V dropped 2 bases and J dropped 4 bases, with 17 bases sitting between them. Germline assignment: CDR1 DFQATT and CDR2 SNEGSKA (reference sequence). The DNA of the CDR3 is TGCAGTGCTAGAAGTGGGTCGACAGGAGCAGAGACCCAGTACTTC. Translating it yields CSARSGSTGAETQYF.

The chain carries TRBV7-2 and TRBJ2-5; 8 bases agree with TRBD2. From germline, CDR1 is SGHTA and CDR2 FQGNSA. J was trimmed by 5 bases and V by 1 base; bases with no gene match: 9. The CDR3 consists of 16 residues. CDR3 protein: CASSLVVSGVGETQYF. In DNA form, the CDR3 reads TGTGCCAGCAGCTTAGTGGTTAGCGGGGTGGGGGAGACCCAGTACTTC.

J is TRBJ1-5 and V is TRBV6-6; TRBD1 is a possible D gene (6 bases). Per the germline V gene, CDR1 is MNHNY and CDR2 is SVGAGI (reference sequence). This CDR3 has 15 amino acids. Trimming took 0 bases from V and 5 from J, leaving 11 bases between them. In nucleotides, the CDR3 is TGTGCCAGCAGTTACTCGATTAGGGGGGATCAGCCCCAGCATTTT. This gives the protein CASSYSIRGDQPQHF.